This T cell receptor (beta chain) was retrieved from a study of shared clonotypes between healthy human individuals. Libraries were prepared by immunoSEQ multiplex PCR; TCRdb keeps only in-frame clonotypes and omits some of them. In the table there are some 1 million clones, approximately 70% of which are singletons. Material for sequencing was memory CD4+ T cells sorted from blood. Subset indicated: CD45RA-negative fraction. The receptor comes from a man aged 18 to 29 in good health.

CDR3 amino acids: CASSYDRGQGKETQYF. The DNA for the CDR3 is TGTGCCAGCAGTTACGATCGTGGACAGGGGAAAGAGACCCAGTACTTC. The chain uses TRBV6-5 and TRBJ2-5; 9 bases line up with TRBD1. V trimming: 2 bases; J trimming: 3 bases; junction bases outside the gene matches: 7. CDR3 length: 16 amino acids. Per the germline V gene, CDR1 is MNHEY and CDR2 is SVGAGI.